This T cell receptor (beta chain) was sequenced for a study of naive and memory T cell subsets. There are many counts of this clonotype. Both TRBC1 and TRBC2 were covered by a beta constant-region primer of two equimolar oligonucleotides. TCRdb itself ran the UMI-ligation and nested PCR reads through MiXCR, one entry per CDR3 protein. The sample gives about 85,000 distinct CDR3 sequences, over 10% of which show up once; 0.75% to 1% is in the top ten. Germline V CDR1 and CDR2: MDHEN, SYDVKM. CDR3 size: 15 residues. V shed 5 bases, J shed 7 bases, and the junction held 6 bases outside the gene matches. V is TRBV28 and J is TRBJ2-1, with 12 bases fitting TRBD2. The TCR originated in a human donor in good health. Input material: central memory CD4+ T cells from blood. CDR3 protein: CASSLAGGPLNEQFF. The CDR3 DNA is TGTGCCAGCAGTCTAGCGGGAGGGCCATTGAATGAGCAGTTCTTC.